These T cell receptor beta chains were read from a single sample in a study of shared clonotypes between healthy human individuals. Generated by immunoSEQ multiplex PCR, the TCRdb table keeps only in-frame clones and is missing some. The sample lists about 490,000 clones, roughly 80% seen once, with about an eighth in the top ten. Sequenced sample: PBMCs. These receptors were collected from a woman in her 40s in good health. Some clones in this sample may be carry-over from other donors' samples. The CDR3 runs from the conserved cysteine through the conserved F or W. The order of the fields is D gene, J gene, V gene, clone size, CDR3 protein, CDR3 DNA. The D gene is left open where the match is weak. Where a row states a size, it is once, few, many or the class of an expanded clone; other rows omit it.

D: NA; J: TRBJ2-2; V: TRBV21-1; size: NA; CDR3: CASSNRASGAPGELFF; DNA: TGTGCCAGCAGCAATAGGGCTAGCGGGGCTCCCGGGGAGCTGTTTTTT
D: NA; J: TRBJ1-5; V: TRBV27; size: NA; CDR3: CASRLGLNQPQHF; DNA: TGTGCCAGCAGGCTGGGCCTCAATCAGCCCCAGCATTTT
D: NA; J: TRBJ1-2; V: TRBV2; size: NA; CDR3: CASSDEAGEYYGYTF; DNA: TGTGCCAGCAGTGATGAGGCAGGGGAGTACTATGGCTACACCTTC
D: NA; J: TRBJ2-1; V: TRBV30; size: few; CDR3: CAWSEYNEQFF; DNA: TGTGCCTGGAGTGAGTACAATGAGCAGTTCTTC
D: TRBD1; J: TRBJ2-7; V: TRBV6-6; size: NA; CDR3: CASSYPRQGLGEQYF; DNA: TGTGCCAGCAGTTACCCTCGACAGGGGTTGGGGGAGCAGTACTTC
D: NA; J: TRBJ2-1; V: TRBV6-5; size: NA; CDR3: CASRLRIDSEQFF; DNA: TGTGCCAGCAGGCTTAGGATCGACAGTGAGCAGTTCTTC
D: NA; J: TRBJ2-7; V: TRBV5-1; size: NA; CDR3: CASSLSTSLGLADYEQYF; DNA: TGCGCCAGCAGCTTGAGCACGAGCCTGGGGCTAGCCGATTACGAGCAGTACTTC
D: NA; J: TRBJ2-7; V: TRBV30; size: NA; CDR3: CAWNRAYEQYF; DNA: TGTGCCTGGAACAGGGCGTACGAGCAGTACTTC
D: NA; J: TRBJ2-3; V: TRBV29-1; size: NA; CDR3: CSVEVKGTQYF; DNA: TGCAGCGTTGAAGTAAAGGGTACGCAGTATTTT
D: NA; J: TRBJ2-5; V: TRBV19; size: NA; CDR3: CASSIFGVEETQYF; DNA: TGTGCCAGTAGTATATTTGGGGTGGAAGAGACCCAGTACTTC
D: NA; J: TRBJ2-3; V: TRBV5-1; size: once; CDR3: CASSESSVGTDTQYF; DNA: TGCGCCAGCAGTGAGTCTAGCGTGGGCACAGATACGCAGTATTTT
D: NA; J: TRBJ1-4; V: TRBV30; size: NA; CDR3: CAWSGRGGEKLFF; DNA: TGTGCCTGGAGTGGAAGGGGGGGTGAAAAACTGTTTTTT
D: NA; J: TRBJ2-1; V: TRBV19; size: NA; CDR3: CASSVSSWNEQFF; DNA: TGTGCCAGTAGTGTTTCTAGCTGGAATGAGCAGTTCTTC
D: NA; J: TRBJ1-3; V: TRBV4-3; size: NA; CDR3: CASSQDLSSGNTIYF; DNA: TGCGCCAGCAGCCAAGATTTGTCCTCTGGAAACACCATATATTTT
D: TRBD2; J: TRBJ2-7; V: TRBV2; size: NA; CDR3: CARQAGGSSYEQYF; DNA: TGTGCCAGACAAGCGGGAGGGAGCTCCTACGAGCAGTACTTC
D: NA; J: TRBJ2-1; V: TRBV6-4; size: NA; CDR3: CASSLHGDSYNEQFF; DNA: TGTGCCAGCAGCCTACATGGGGATTCCTACAATGAGCAGTTCTTC
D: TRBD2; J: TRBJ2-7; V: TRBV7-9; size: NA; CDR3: CASSSRTSGRERSYEQYF; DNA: TGTGCCAGCAGCTCCCGGACTAGCGGGAGGGAAAGGTCCTACGAGCAGTACTTC
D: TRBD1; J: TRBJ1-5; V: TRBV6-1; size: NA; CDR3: CASSESARGVGQPQHF; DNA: TGTGCCAGCAGTGAATCAGCCAGGGGGGTGGGTCAGCCCCAGCATTTT
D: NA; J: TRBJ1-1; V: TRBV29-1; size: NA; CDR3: CSVEVRGGRSANTEAFF; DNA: TGCAGCGTTGAGGTTCGTGGGGGTCGAAGCGCTAACACTGAAGCTTTCTTT
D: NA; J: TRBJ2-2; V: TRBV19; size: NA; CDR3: CASSIMRGGNTGELFF; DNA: TGTGCCAGTAGTATAATGAGAGGGGGGAACACCGGGGAGCTGTTTTTT
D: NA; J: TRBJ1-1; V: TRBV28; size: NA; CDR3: CASSSDRVAFF; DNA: TGTGCCAGCAGCTCGGACAGAGTGGCTTTCTTT
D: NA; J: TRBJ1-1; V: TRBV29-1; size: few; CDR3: CSVEHRAMVEAFF; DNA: TGCAGCGTTGAACACAGGGCTATGGTTGAAGCTTTCTTT
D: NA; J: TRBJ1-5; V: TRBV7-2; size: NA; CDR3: CASGHGQNQPQHF; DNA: TGTGCCAGCGGCCATGGACAGAACCAGCCCCAGCATTTT
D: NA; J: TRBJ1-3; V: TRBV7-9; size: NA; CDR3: CASSPRSGMENTIYF; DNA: TGTGCCAGCAGCCCCCGCTCGGGGATGGAAAACACCATATATTTT
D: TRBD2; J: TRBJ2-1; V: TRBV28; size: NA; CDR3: CASSFLAGPQKQFF; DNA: TGTGCCAGCAGTTTCCTAGCGGGCCCGCAGAAGCAGTTCTTC
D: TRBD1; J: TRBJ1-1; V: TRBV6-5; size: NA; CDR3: CASSYSGQGGTEAFF; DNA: TGTGCCAGCAGTTACAGCGGACAGGGGGGCACTGAAGCTTTCTTT
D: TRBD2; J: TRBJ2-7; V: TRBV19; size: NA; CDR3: CASSGRENTYEQYF; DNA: TGTGCCAGTAGTGGGCGGGAGAATACCTACGAGCAGTACTTC
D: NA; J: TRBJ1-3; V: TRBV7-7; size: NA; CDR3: CASSSSPDWGPGNTIYF; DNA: TGTGCCAGCAGCTCATCCCCGGACTGGGGGCCTGGAAACACCATATATTTT
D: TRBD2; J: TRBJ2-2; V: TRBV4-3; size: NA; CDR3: CASSQAQGTSGSVLFF; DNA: TGCGCCAGCAGCCAAGCGCAAGGGACTAGCGGGAGTGTGCTGTTTTTT
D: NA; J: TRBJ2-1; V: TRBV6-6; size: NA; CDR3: CASSLNPPSYNEQFF; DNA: TGTGCCAGCAGTTTAAACCCCCCCTCCTACAATGAGCAGTTCTTC
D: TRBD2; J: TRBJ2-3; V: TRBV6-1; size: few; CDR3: CASSWGLAGTDTQYF; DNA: TGTGCCAGCAGCTGGGGACTAGCAGGCACAGATACGCAGTATTTT
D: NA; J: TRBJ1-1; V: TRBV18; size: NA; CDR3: CASSSGGTTEAFF; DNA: TGTGCCAGCTCATCTGGGGGTACGACTGAAGCTTTCTTT
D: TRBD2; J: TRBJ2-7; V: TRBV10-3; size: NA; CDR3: CAISERAGAGYEQYF; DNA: TGTGCCATCAGTGAGAGGGCGGGAGCGGGCTACGAGCAGTACTTC
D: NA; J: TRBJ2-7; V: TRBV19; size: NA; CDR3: CASSGPYEQYF; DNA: TGTGCCAGTAGTGGTCCCTACGAGCAGTACTTC
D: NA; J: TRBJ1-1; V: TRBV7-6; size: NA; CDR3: CASSLSGGQGYTEAFF; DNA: TGTGCCAGCAGCTTAAGTGGGGGGCAGGGGTACACTGAAGCTTTCTTT
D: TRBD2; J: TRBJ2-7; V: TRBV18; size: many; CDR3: CASSPLAGSVSSYEQYF; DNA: TGTGCCAGCTCACCACTAGCGGGTAGTGTGAGCTCCTACGAGCAGTACTTC
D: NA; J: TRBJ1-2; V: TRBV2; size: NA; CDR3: CASSPTQGLDGYTF; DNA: TGTGCCAGCAGCCCAACACAGGGATTGGACGGCTACACCTTC
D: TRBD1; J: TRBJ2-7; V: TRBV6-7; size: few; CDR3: CASRFRQGEEQYF; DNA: TGTGCCAGCAGATTTCGACAGGGGGAGGAGCAGTACTTC
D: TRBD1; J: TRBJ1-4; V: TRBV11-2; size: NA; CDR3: CASSTRQGAVAYEKLFF; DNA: TGTGCCAGCAGCACCCGACAGGGGGCGGTTGCGTATGAAAAACTGTTTTTT